This entry lists 8 T cell receptor beta chains sequenced from one sample in a study of TIL therapy for anti-PD-1-resistant metastatic lung cancer (dated by TCRdb to 2020 to 2023). This sample's time point label indicates: pre-treatment sample, taken before nivolumab and TIL therapy. TCR beta CDR3 regions were amplified from genomic DNA by bias-controlled multiplex PCR with the immunoSEQ v3 hsTCRB kit. Drawn from immuneACCESS, this table holds only the in-frame rearrangements with V and J called that TCRdb kept. Clones are partly lost; checked studies trace under half to an unresolved V gene and leave the rest unexplained. Counted in this sample were approximately 50,000 clones; 65% to 80% of them appeared once. Of the sample, over 13% is held by the ten largest clones. The specimen comprised blood, sampled at baseline. These TCRs come from a man in his 70s with non-small cell lung cancer.

Only a few counts were recorded for this clone. The rearrangement joins TRBV11-2 to TRBJ2-1; D gene uncertain. Per the germline V gene, CDR1 is SGHAT and CDR2 is FQNNGV. CDR3 length: 16 amino acids. V lost 2 bases and J 3 bases, leaving 14 bases between the germline ends. CDR3 loop: CASSLPLRILYNEQFF. CDR3 DNA sequence: TGTGCCAGCAGCTTACCTTTGCGGATCCTCTACAATGAGCAGTTCTTC.

This chain links TRBV5-1 with TRBJ2-3; D is undetermined. The V end lost 7 bases, the J end lost 3 bases, and 15 bases lay between the germline ends. Per the germline V gene, CDR1 is SGHRS and CDR2 is YFSETQ. The CDR3 consists of 14 residues. As DNA, the CDR3 is TGCGCCAGCCGCCAGCCAGCTCTGACAGATACGCAGTATTTT. Translated: CASRQPALTDTQYF.

V gene TRBV28 combines with J gene TRBJ1-3; maybe TRBD1 (6 bases). Per the germline V gene, CDR1 is MDHEN and CDR2 is SYDVKM. The CDR3 covers 14 residues. With 3 bases removed from V and 4 bases from J, the gap between germline ends came to 10 bases. The CDR3 loop reads CASSFTGTGNTIYF. The CDR3 nucleotides read TGTGCCAGCAGTTTTACAGGGACGGGAAACACCATATATTTT.

The rearrangement links TRBV2 to TRBJ2-3, with TRBD1 as a possible D gene (6 bases). V gave up 7 bases and J gave up 3 bases, with 14 bases separating them. Germline loops: CDR1 SNHLY, CDR2 FYNNEI. The CDR3 loop spans 14 amino acids. For the CDR3, the DNA is TGTGCCAGCAACCAGGGGTCGTGGACAGATACGCAGTATTTT. Encoded protein: CASNQGSWTDTQYF.

This clone was counted a single time. This chain links TRBV7-8 with TRBJ1-5; D not certain. There are 14 residues in the CDR3. Germline CDR1 and CDR2: SGHVS and FQNEAQ. V lost 5 bases, J lost 2 bases, and 10 bases lay in between. CDR3: CASSPPGRNQPQHF. The CDR3, as DNA: TGTGCCAGCAGCCCCCCTGGACGCAATCAGCCCCAGCATTTT.

The DNA for the CDR3 is TGTGCCAGCAGCTTAGAAGAGGGTGTCCCCTACGAGCAGTACTTC. Amino acid sequence: CASSLEEGVPYEQYF. The chain uses TRBV13 and TRBJ2-7; possible D gene TRBD2, 5 bases. Germline CDR1 PRHDT, CDR2 FYEKMQ (reference sequence). This CDR3 contains 15 residues. V lost 1 base and J lost 2, with 12 bases in between.

The V and J genes are TRBV6-5 and TRBJ2-3, with no clear D. CDR1 and CDR2 from the germline V gene are MNHEY and SVGAGI. The CDR3 length is 13 residues. V lost 4 bases to trimming and J lost 4 bases, with 9 bases between them. CDR3 amino acids: CASSSTFPDTQYF. CDR3 DNA sequence: TGTGCCAGCAGTTCCACGTTCCCAGATACGCAGTATTTT.

The rearrangement uses TRBV28 and TRBJ1-5; 8 nucleotides line up with TRBD1. The junction had 1 base not matched to a gene; V was cut back by 5 bases and J by 4 bases. CDR1 and CDR2 from the germline V gene are MDHEN and SYDVKM. The CDR3 runs 13 residues. CDR3 loop: CASSHRGNQPQHF. CDR3 coding DNA: TGTGCCAGCAGTCACAGGGGGAATCAGCCCCAGCATTTT.